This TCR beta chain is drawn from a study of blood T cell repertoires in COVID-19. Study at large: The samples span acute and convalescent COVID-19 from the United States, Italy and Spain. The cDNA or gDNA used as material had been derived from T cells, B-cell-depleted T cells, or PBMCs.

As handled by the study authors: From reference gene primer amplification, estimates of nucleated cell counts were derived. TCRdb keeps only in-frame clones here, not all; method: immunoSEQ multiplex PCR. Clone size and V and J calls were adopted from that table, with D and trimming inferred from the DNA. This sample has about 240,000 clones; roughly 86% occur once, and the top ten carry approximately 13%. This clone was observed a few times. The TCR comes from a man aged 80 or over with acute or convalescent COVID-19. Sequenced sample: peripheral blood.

The CDR3 here is CASSPPGQGRNEQFF. The DNA for the CDR3 is TGTGCCAGCTCACCCCCCGGACAGGGCAGGAATGAGCAGTTCTTC. The chain is built from TRBV18 and TRBJ2-1, with 8 bases that match TRBD1. CDR1 KGHSH and CDR2 LQKENI come from the germline V gene. This CDR3 spans 15 amino acids. V gave up 3 bases and J gave up 7 bases; unmatched junction bases: 8.